This TCR beta chain derives from a study of shared clonotypes between healthy human individuals. V lost 2 bases to trimming and J lost 2 bases, with 23 bases between them. From germline, CDR1 is SGHRS and CDR2 YFSETQ. The CDR3 contains 20 residues. How the authors handled the data: ImmunoSEQ output held junction-only sequences without quality scores, so filtering differed. TCRdb keeps only in-frame clones here, not all; method: immunoSEQ multiplex PCR. The D gene and trimming were derived from the DNA, and the V and J assignments and clone size from that table. The sample comprises 2 million to 2.5 million clones, around 92% of which are singletons, and 0.37% rests with the top ten.

The sequenced sample was naive CD4+ T cells from PBMCs. Sample subset: CD45RA+ positively selected. The sequence derives from a man aged 18-30 years in good health. Some clones in this sample may be carry-over from other donors' samples. The chain uses TRBV5-1 and TRBJ2-6; D is possibly TRBD2 (6 bases). The CDR3 nucleotides read TGCGCCAGCAGCTTTACAACCGGGACTGGGGTGATGACTGGGGCCAACGTCCTGACTTTC. Amino acid sequence: CASSFTTGTGVMTGANVLTF.